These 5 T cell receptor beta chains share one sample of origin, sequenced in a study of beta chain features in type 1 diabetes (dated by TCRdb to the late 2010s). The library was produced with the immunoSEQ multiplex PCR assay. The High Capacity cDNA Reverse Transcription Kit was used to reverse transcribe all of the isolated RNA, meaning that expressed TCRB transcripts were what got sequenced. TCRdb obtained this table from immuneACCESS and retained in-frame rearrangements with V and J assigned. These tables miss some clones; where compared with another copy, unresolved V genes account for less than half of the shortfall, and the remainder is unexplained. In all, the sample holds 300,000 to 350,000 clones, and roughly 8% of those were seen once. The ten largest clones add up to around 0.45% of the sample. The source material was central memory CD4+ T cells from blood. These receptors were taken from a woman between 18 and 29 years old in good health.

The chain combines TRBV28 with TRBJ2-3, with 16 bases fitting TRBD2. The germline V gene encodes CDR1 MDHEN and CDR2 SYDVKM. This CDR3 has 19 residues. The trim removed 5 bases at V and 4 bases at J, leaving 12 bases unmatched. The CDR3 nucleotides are TGTGCCAGCAGTACTAGAGGGACTAGCGGGAGGGCCCCCCCAGATACGCAGTATTTT. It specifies CASSTRGTSGRAPPDTQYF.

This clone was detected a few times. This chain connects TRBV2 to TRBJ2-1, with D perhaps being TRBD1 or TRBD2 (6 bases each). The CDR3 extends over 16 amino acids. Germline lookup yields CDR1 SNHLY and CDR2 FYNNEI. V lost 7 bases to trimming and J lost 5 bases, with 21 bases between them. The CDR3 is CASTDMWGAKDNEQFF. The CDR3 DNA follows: TGTGCCAGCACCGATATGTGGGGGGCGAAAGACAATGAGCAGTTCTTC.

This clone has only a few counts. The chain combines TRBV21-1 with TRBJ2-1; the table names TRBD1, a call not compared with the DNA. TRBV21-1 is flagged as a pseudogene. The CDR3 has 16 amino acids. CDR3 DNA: TGTGCCAGCAGCAAAGTGCAGGGGGCGGTTTACAATGAGCAGTTCTTC. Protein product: CASSKVQGAVYNEQFF.

The CDR3 bases are TGTGCCAGCAGCCAAGACAGCAAGAACACTGAAGCTTTCTTT. Residues: CASSQDSKNTEAFF. The chain couples TRBV4-2 to TRBJ1-1; D call uncertain. CDR1 is LGHNA and CDR2 is YNFKEQ in the germline V gene. V lost 0 bases, J lost 1 base, and 6 bases lay in between. This CDR3 comprises 14 residues.

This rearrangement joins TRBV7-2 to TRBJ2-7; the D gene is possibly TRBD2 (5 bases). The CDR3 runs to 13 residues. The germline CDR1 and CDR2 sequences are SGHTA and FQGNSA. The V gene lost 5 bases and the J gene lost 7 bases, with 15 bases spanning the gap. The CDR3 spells CASSPTTGIEQYF. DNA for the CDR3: TGTGCCAGCAGCCCAACGACCGGGATAGAGCAGTACTTC.